Listed below are T cell receptor beta chains from one sample, sequenced in a study of regulatory T cells in long-lasting Graves disease. In TCRdb, the multiplex PCR reads were re-called with MiXCR into one record per CDR3 protein. The sample lists 510,000 or so distinct CDR3 sequences, around 12% occurring once. These sequences were also reported in another study, on T cells in Graves' hyperthyroidism and ophthalmopathy.

Sequenced material: peripheral blood mononuclear cells (PBMCs), taken at new diagnosis, from a patient treated with antithyroid drugs. These receptors originate from a woman in her twenties or thirties with Graves disease. Each CDR3 is given with its conserved first and last residue. D genes are given only for firm matches. For some rows the clone size is stated as once, few or many, or as a class when expanded; others skip it.

d_gene	v_gene	abundance	j_gene	CDR3nt	CDR3aa
TRBD2	TRBV5-1	few	TRBJ2-5	TGCGCCAGCAGCTTGGCTCCAGCGGGAGGTCTGGAAGAGACCCAGTACTTC	CASSLAPAGGLEETQYF
TRBD2	TRBV7-9	many	TRBJ2-1	TGTGCCAGCAGCTTAGCGCCTAGCGGGGGGTCCTACAATGAGCAGTTCTTC	CASSLAPSGGSYNEQFF
NA	TRBV7-2	NA	TRBJ2-1	TGTGCCAGCAGCATCGCCCCCCGCTCGCACAATGAGCAGTTCTTC	CASSIAPRSHNEQFF
NA	TRBV6-2/TRBV6-3	many	TRBJ2-1	TGTGCCAGCAGTCAGACCCACAATGAGCAGTTCTTC	CASSQTHNEQFF
NA	TRBV18	NA	TRBJ2-1	TGTGCCAGCTCACCCCCGGGAGTGTACAATGAGCAGTTCTTC	CASSPPGVYNEQFF
TRBD1	TRBV20-1	NA	TRBJ1-1	TGCAGTGCTATCAGGACAGGGGTGAACACTGAAGCTTTCTTT	CSAIRTGVNTEAFF
NA	TRBV7-9	NA	TRBJ2-3	TGTGCCAGCAGCCCTTATAGCGGCGGGGAAGATACGCAGTATTTT	CASSPYSGGEDTQYF
TRBD1	TRBV6-1	NA	TRBJ2-2	TGTGCCAGCTACAAATCCGGGACAGGGGTCACCGGGGAGCTGTTTTTT	CASYKSGTGVTGELFF
TRBD1	TRBV10-3	NA	TRBJ2-5	TGTGCCATCAGCGTGAGACAGGGATCGGAGACCCAGTACTTC	CAISVRQGSETQYF
TRBD2	TRBV19	NA	TRBJ2-1	TGTGCCACTACTAGCGCTAGCGGGAGGGCCAGGGACAATGAGCAGTTCTTC	CATTSASGRARDNEQFF
TRBD1	TRBV3-1	many	TRBJ1-4	TGTGCCAGCAGCCAAGGGGACAGGGGTGAAAAACTGTTTTTT	CASSQGDRGEKLFF
TRBD1	TRBV19	few	TRBJ1-2	TGTGCCAGTAACCTACGCGGGGACAGCAGGGGTATCTATGGCTACACCTTC	CASNLRGDSRGIYGYTF
NA	TRBV2	many	TRBJ2-5	TGTGCCAGCAGTGAAGGTCTGCAAGAGACCCAGTACTTC	CASSEGLQETQYF
NA	TRBV11-2	NA	TRBJ1-4	TGTGCCAGCAGCTTATGGGGACTTAATGAAAAACTGTTTTTT	CASSLWGLNEKLFF
NA	TRBV6-5	few	TRBJ1-1	TGTGCCAGCAGTTACCCGGGGTTGAACACTGAAGCTTTCTTT	CASSYPGLNTEAFF
NA	TRBV2	many	TRBJ1-5	TGTGCCAGCAGTGAAGGGGCAGGGGAAAATAAGGCCTATCAGCCCCAGCATTTT	CASSEGAGENKAYQPQHF
NA	TRBV30	many	TRBJ2-2	TGTGCCTGGAGTTTCACCTTAGGACAGAACACCGGGGAGCTGTTTTTT	CAWSFTLGQNTGELFF
TRBD2	TRBV7-8	many	TRBJ2-7	TGTGCCAGCAGCTTAGTGGGTAGCGGGAGGGGGTACGAGCAGTACTTC	CASSLVGSGRGYEQYF
TRBD1	TRBV11-3	many	TRBJ2-5	TGTGCCAGCAGCTCGAGGACAGGGGAAGAGACCCAGTACTTC	CASSSRTGEETQYF
TRBD1	TRBV2	many	TRBJ1-2	TGTGCCAGCAGTACCCGGACAGGAGTCTATGGCTACACCTTC	CASSTRTGVYGYTF
NA	TRBV7-8	few	TRBJ2-7	TGTGCCAGCAGCCCCCGGTCCGGCGGTGGGCCCTACGAGCAGTACTTC	CASSPRSGGGPYEQYF
TRBD1	TRBV7-2	NA	TRBJ1-2	TGTGCCAGCAGCTTACTGGGACAGAAAAACTATGGCTACACCTTC	CASSLLGQKNYGYTF
NA	TRBV9	NA	TRBJ1-6	TGTGCCAGCAGCCATAATACAGGCCCCAATTCACCCCTCCACTTT	CASSHNTGPNSPLHF
TRBD1	TRBV5-4	many	TRBJ1-4	TGTGCCAGCAGCATGGGGACAGACGAAAAACTGTTTTTT	CASSMGTDEKLFF
NA	TRBV14	few	TRBJ2-7	TGTGCCAGCAGCCATCTCCGTGCGGCCATTTACGAGCAGTACTTC	CASSHLRAAIYEQYF
NA	TRBV6-2/TRBV6-3	NA	TRBJ1-5	TGTGCCAGCACCTCCGATACGTCGGTTAGCAATCAGCCCCAGCATTTT	CASTSDTSVSNQPQHF
NA	TRBV7-8	NA	TRBJ2-7	TGTGCCAGCAGCCCCACCGTGGGGCCCACCTACGAGCAGTACTTC	CASSPTVGPTYEQYF
TRBD2	TRBV19	few	TRBJ2-1	TGTGCCAGTAGTATGGGATTAGCGGGGGTATACAATGAGCAGTTCTTC	CASSMGLAGVYNEQFF
TRBD2	TRBV29-1	NA	TRBJ2-1	TGCAGCGTGGAGGCGGGAGTTGGCAATGAGCAGTTCTTC	CSVEAGVGNEQFF
TRBD1	TRBV4-1	few	TRBJ1-4	TGCGCCAGCAGCCCGACAGGGGTGACTAATGAAAAACTGTTTTTT	CASSPTGVTNEKLFF
TRBD2	TRBV2	many	TRBJ2-1	TGTGCCAGCACCGAAGGCCTAGCGGGAGGACGTGGTGAGCAGTTCTTC	CASTEGLAGGRGEQFF
NA	TRBV15	many	TRBJ2-3	TGTGCCACCAGCAGAGATTTTTCGCCCTCGGGAAGCACAGATACGCAGTATTTT	CATSRDFSPSGSTDTQYF
NA	TRBV12-3/TRBV12-4	many	TRBJ1-2	TGTGCCAGCAGTTTAACCCGTGGGGGGGCATGGGCCTATAACTATGGCTACACCTTC	CASSLTRGGAWAYNYGYTF
NA	TRBV5-1	many	TRBJ1-1	TGCGCCAGCAGCTTGGTCACAGATCGGTCTTCTGAAGCTTTCTTT	CASSLVTDRSSEAFF
TRBD1	TRBV4-1	NA	TRBJ1-1	TGCGCCAGCAGCCAAGTGAAGGGGGCGAACACTGAAGCTTTCTTT	CASSQVKGANTEAFF
NA	TRBV4-3	NA	TRBJ2-7	TGCGCCAGCAGTTTGAACTGGCCATCCTACGAGCAGTACTTC	CASSLNWPSYEQYF
TRBD2	TRBV20-1	NA	TRBJ2-1	TGCAGTGCAAGAGGACTAGCGGGAGTACTCGCCTCCTACAATGAGCAGTTCTTC	CSARGLAGVLASYNEQFF
TRBD2	TRBV29-1	NA	TRBJ2-7	TGCAGCGTTAGGAGCGGGAGCGTGTACGAGCAGTACTTC	CSVRSGSVYEQYF
NA	TRBV7-2	NA	TRBJ2-5	TGTGCCAGCAGCTCGGGGACTGGTACCCGGTACTTC	CASSSGTGTRYF
NA	TRBV7-2	many	TRBJ2-5	TGTGCCAGCAGGCCCGAGTATATGACGGGATGGTGGGAGACCCAGTACTTC	CASRPEYMTGWWETQYF
TRBD1	TRBV29-1	many	TRBJ2-7	TGCAGCGTTGGCCGGGACAGGGGGCGAGAGCAGTACTTC	CSVGRDRGREQYF
NA	TRBV7-8	many	TRBJ1-2	TGTGCCAGCAGCTTCGGAATGTTCTATGGCTACACCTTC	CASSFGMFYGYTF
TRBD1	TRBV27	few	TRBJ1-1	TGTGCCAGCAGTCCAGGGGGGTTGGATGAAGCTTTCTTT	CASSPGGLDEAFF
NA	TRBV3-1	few	TRBJ1-1	TGTGCCAGCAGCCCACTCATAAGAAGCCCTGAAGCTTTCTTT	CASSPLIRSPEAFF
NA	TRBV11-2	many	TRBJ1-6	TGTGCCAGCAGCTTAGCGGCAGGGGATAATTCACCCCTCCACTTT	CASSLAAGDNSPLHF
NA	TRBV2	many	TRBJ2-3	TGTGCCAGCACCTGGGACTTTGGGAAGCCTGGAAGCACAGATACGCAGTATTTT	CASTWDFGKPGSTDTQYF
NA	TRBV12-3/TRBV12-4	many	TRBJ1-1	TGTGCCAGCAGCCCCGAGGTTCGGGCGGGGACTGAAGCTTTCTTT	CASSPEVRAGTEAFF
NA	TRBV6-5	many	TRBJ2-3	TGTGCCAGCAGTTTGACAGTAACCACAGATACGCAGTATTTT	CASSLTVTTDTQYF
NA	TRBV27	NA	TRBJ1-1	TGTGCCAGCAGGCAACGGAACGAAGGGAACACTGAAGCTTTCTTT	CASRQRNEGNTEAFF
NA	TRBV7-2	NA	TRBJ2-7	TGTGCCAGCAGCACATACCGGGCCCTCTACGAGCAGTACTTC	CASSTYRALYEQYF
TRBD2	TRBV7-2	many	TRBJ2-3	TGTGCCAGCAGCTATCCTGGACTAGAAACAGATACGCAGTATTTT	CASSYPGLETDTQYF
NA	TRBV12-3/TRBV12-4	many	TRBJ1-5	TGTGCCAGCCGCCGTCGGGATAGCAATCAGCCCCAGCATTTT	CASRRRDSNQPQHF
NA	TRBV7-6	many	TRBJ2-7	TGTGCCAGCAGCTTGTCCCAGGGGCCCACCTACGAGCAGTACTTC	CASSLSQGPTYEQYF
TRBD1	TRBV11-2	many	TRBJ2-2	TGTGCCAGCAGCAAAAAAAGACAGGGGGCTAACACCGGGGAGCTGTTTTTT	CASSKKRQGANTGELFF
NA	TRBV4-1	many	TRBJ2-3	TGCGCCAGCAGCCACGGCAGAGGCACAGATACGCAGTATTTT	CASSHGRGTDTQYF